A single T cell receptor (beta chain) is shown here with its context. In each case, RNA was isolated and then reverse transcribed into cDNA as the sequencing template. Profiling relied on immunoSEQ multiplex PCR, and the TCRdb table lists in-frame clones only, not all of them. The table has approximately 180,000 clones, about 48% seen once. The treatment here: oral pan-JAK inhibitor, 5-10 mg twice daily. Trimming pared 6 bases from V and 0 bases from J, leaving 11 bases between. This CDR3 contains 14 residues. From germline, CDR1 is SQVTM and CDR2 ANQGSEA. This record comes from a study of CD8+ T cells in alopecia areata.

The source of this sequence is a human donor with alopecia areata. V and J are TRBV29-1 and TRBJ2-2; D could derive from TRBD1 or TRBD2 (5 bases each). The sequenced sample was CD8+ T cells sorted from blood, obtained at week 24, from a patient treated with tofacitinib. The CDR3 sequence is CSVPGPTNTGELFF. CDR3 DNA sequence: TGCAGCGTCCCGGGACCTACGAACACCGGGGAGCTGTTTTTT.